This T cell receptor (beta chain) was captured by sequencing in a study of identical twins. Each donor was a healthy Caucasian. Overall study findings and caveats: Within cord blood, abundant beta clonotypes carried fewer insertions, but memory repertoires showed no such trend.

TCRdb ran MiXCR on the 5' RACE reads and lists one entry per CDR3 protein. The table has approximately 530,000 distinct CDR3 sequences, about a fifth seen once; the top ten hold approximately 0.48%. On this clonotype: The antigen is unknown.

The same sample was also used in a study of yellow fever vaccine responses in identical twins.

This sequence originates from a woman between 18 and 29 years old in good health. The sequenced sample consisted of CD4+ T cells sorted from blood.

CDR3 DNA: TGTGCCACCAGCAGAGGGAGGACTAGCGGGAGCCCCCTCTCCTACGAGCAGTACTTC. This gives the protein CATSRGRTSGSPLSYEQYF. V is TRBV15 and J is TRBJ2-7; 13 bases are a match to TRBD2. The germline V gene encodes CDR1 LNHNV and CDR2 YYDKDF (reference sequence). The CDR3 sequence is 19 residues long. Trimming cost V 1 base and J 0 bases; bases outside gene matches: 9.